The rows below give T cell receptor beta chains drawn from one sample of a study of T cell responses to AZD1222 COVID-19 vaccine. Repertoires were generated with immunoSEQ multiplex PCR, while TCRdb's copy carries only in-frame clones and drops some. The data hold 90,000 to 130,000 clones, with approximately 90% observed a single time. The source material was peripheral blood, sampled on day 0 of AZD1222 vaccination. All receptors derive from an adult in good health. The CDR3 runs from the conserved cysteine through the conserved F or W. A D gene is named only where the DNA matches it firmly. Part of the rows lack a size; the others show once, few, many or a class for expanded clones.

d_call: -; clone_size: -; v_call: TRBV6-5; j_call: TRBJ2-1; cdr3_nt: TGTGCCAGCAGTTACTCGAACCGGCCTGCCAATGAGCAGTTCTTC; cdr3_aa: CASSYSNRPANEQFF
d_call: -; clone_size: -; v_call: TRBV14; j_call: TRBJ2-5; cdr3_nt: TGTGCCAGCAGCGATACGGGACCCCGGGAGACCCAGTACTTC; cdr3_aa: CASSDTGPRETQYF
d_call: -; clone_size: once; v_call: TRBV18; j_call: TRBJ2-7; cdr3_nt: TGTGCCAGCTCACCTGGGGGGTCTGTTCTGGGGCAGTACTTC; cdr3_aa: CASSPGGSVLGQYF
d_call: TRBD1; clone_size: -; v_call: TRBV3-1/TRBV3-2; j_call: TRBJ1-1; cdr3_nt: TGTGCCAGCAGCCAGTACGGGACAGGGAAGAACACTGAAGCTTTCTTT; cdr3_aa: CASSQYGTGKNTEAFF
d_call: -; clone_size: -; v_call: TRBV5-1; j_call: TRBJ2-7; cdr3_nt: TGCGCCAGCAGCGCGGGACCGAGTTCTACATACGAGCAGTACTTC; cdr3_aa: CASSAGPSSTYEQYF
d_call: -; clone_size: once; v_call: TRBV29-1; j_call: TRBJ1-1; cdr3_nt: TGCAGCGTTGGGAGGGAGGGAATGAACACTGAAGCTTTCTTT; cdr3_aa: CSVGREGMNTEAFF
d_call: -; clone_size: -; v_call: TRBV3-1/TRBV3-2; j_call: TRBJ1-1; cdr3_nt: TGTGCCAGCAGTCCCCTGAGGGCGGATGAAGTGAACACTGAAGCTTTCTTT; cdr3_aa: CASSPLRADEVNTEAFF
d_call: -; clone_size: -; v_call: TRBV4-1; j_call: TRBJ1-2; cdr3_nt: TGCGCCAGCAGCCAAGATTCCGGGAGGTGGAAGGGCTATGGCTACACCTTC; cdr3_aa: CASSQDSGRWKGYGYTF
d_call: -; clone_size: -; v_call: TRBV18; j_call: TRBJ1-2; cdr3_nt: TGTGCCAGCTCACCACTGGACAGCGAAAACCGCTATGGCTACACCTTC; cdr3_aa: CASSPLDSENRYGYTF
d_call: -; clone_size: -; v_call: TRBV30; j_call: TRBJ2-1; cdr3_nt: TGTGCCTGGAGGCAGGGGGGAACCTACAATGAGCAGTTCTTC; cdr3_aa: CAWRQGGTYNEQFF
d_call: -; clone_size: -; v_call: TRBV7-9; j_call: TRBJ2-1; cdr3_nt: TGTGCCAGCAGCGCTCCCCTCGGTGGCTGGGATGAGCAGTTCTTC; cdr3_aa: CASSAPLGGWDEQFF
d_call: TRBD1; clone_size: -; v_call: TRBV5-1; j_call: TRBJ1-4; cdr3_nt: TGCGCCAGCAGCCTTACGACAGGGGACGGAGAAAAACTGTTTTTT; cdr3_aa: CASSLTTGDGEKLFF
d_call: -; clone_size: -; v_call: TRBV19; j_call: TRBJ1-2; cdr3_nt: TGTGCCAGTAATCGCCGGGGGGAAGTCCAAGTTCATACCTTC; cdr3_aa: CASNRRGEVQVHTF
d_call: TRBD2; clone_size: -; v_call: TRBV11-2; j_call: TRBJ2-7; cdr3_nt: TGTGCCAGCAGCCCCCCGGGACTAGCGGGCGAGCAGTACTTC; cdr3_aa: CASSPPGLAGEQYF
d_call: TRBD1; clone_size: once; v_call: TRBV6-5; j_call: TRBJ1-1; cdr3_nt: TGTGCCAGCAGTTACTCGAACAGGGGAAAGGCTGAAGCTTTCTTT; cdr3_aa: CASSYSNRGKAEAFF
d_call: -; clone_size: -; v_call: TRBV18; j_call: TRBJ1-1; cdr3_nt: TGTGCCAGCTCCGGAATCCGGGACACTGAAGCTTTCTTT; cdr3_aa: CASSGIRDTEAFF
d_call: TRBD2; clone_size: -; v_call: TRBV4-2; j_call: TRBJ2-5; cdr3_nt: TGTGCCAGCAGCCAAGATCTAGCGGGGTACCAAGAGACCCAGTACTTC; cdr3_aa: CASSQDLAGYQETQYF
d_call: -; clone_size: -; v_call: TRBV25-1; j_call: TRBJ2-1; cdr3_nt: TGTGCCAGTGATCCAGGGTACAATGAGCAGTTCTTC; cdr3_aa: CASDPGYNEQFF
d_call: -; clone_size: -; v_call: TRBV13; j_call: TRBJ2-2; cdr3_nt: TGTGCCAGCAGCTCATTAGATCGAGTGGGTTCGAACACCGGGGAGCTGTTTTTT; cdr3_aa: CASSSLDRVGSNTGELFF
d_call: -; clone_size: -; v_call: TRBV30; j_call: TRBJ1-2; cdr3_nt: TGTGCCTGGAGTAAGACAGCAGCTAACTATGGCTACACCTTC; cdr3_aa: CAWSKTAANYGYTF
d_call: -; clone_size: -; v_call: TRBV7-9; j_call: TRBJ2-4; cdr3_nt: TGTGCCAGCGGGGGCCGAAAAGGCAAAAACATTCAGTACTTC; cdr3_aa: CASGGRKGKNIQYF
d_call: -; clone_size: once; v_call: TRBV30; j_call: TRBJ1-4; cdr3_nt: TGTGCCTGGAGGCGGCAGCCTAATGAAAAACTGTTTTTT; cdr3_aa: CAWRRQPNEKLFF
d_call: -; clone_size: -; v_call: TRBV7-2; j_call: TRBJ2-7; cdr3_nt: TGTGCCAGCAGCTTAGATGGTAGTAAGGGCGAGCAGTACTTC; cdr3_aa: CASSLDGSKGEQYF
d_call: -; clone_size: -; v_call: TRBV27; j_call: TRBJ2-3; cdr3_nt: TGTGCCAGCAGTTTATTTAGCGGCCCTCGCGATACGCAGTATTTT; cdr3_aa: CASSLFSGPRDTQYF
d_call: -; clone_size: -; v_call: TRBV7-9; j_call: TRBJ2-7; cdr3_nt: TGTGCCAGCAGCTCAAATGACGGAGGATCCTCCTACGAGCAGTACTTC; cdr3_aa: CASSSNDGGSSYEQYF
d_call: -; clone_size: -; v_call: TRBV2; j_call: TRBJ2-7; cdr3_nt: TGTGCCAGCGGTGCATTCGTCTACGAGCAGTACTTC; cdr3_aa: CASGAFVYEQYF
d_call: -; clone_size: few; v_call: TRBV6-1; j_call: TRBJ1-3; cdr3_nt: TGTGCCAGCAGTGATCGGGGTGCTGGAAACACCATATATTTT; cdr3_aa: CASSDRGAGNTIYF
d_call: TRBD1; clone_size: -; v_call: TRBV28; j_call: TRBJ2-2; cdr3_nt: TGTGCCAGTACTTACGGGACAGGGAACACCGGGGAGCTGTTTTTT; cdr3_aa: CASTYGTGNTGELFF
d_call: -; clone_size: -; v_call: TRBV7-9; j_call: TRBJ2-3; cdr3_nt: TGTGCCAGCAGCTTGGTACAGGCCCGCACAGATACGCAGTATTTT; cdr3_aa: CASSLVQARTDTQYF
d_call: -; clone_size: -; v_call: TRBV5-4; j_call: TRBJ1-2; cdr3_nt: TGTGCCAGCAGACCGAACTCGGAGCCTAACTATGGCTACACCTTC; cdr3_aa: CASRPNSEPNYGYTF
d_call: TRBD1; clone_size: -; v_call: TRBV18; j_call: TRBJ1-1; cdr3_nt: TGTGCCAGCTCACCACAGGGACAGGGAAGGAACACTGAAGCTTTCTTT; cdr3_aa: CASSPQGQGRNTEAFF
d_call: -; clone_size: few; v_call: TRBV9; j_call: TRBJ1-1; cdr3_nt: TGTGCCAGCAGCTACGACCGGGGGAACACTGAAGCTTTCTTT; cdr3_aa: CASSYDRGNTEAFF
d_call: -; clone_size: -; v_call: TRBV7-9; j_call: TRBJ2-2; cdr3_nt: TGTGCCAGCAGTGCCCAGGGGACCGGGGAGCTGTTTTTT; cdr3_aa: CASSAQGTGELFF
d_call: TRBD1; clone_size: -; v_call: TRBV25-1; j_call: TRBJ1-1; cdr3_nt: TGTGCCAGCAGTGAATTTGGGACAGCGGAAACTGAAGCTTTCTTT; cdr3_aa: CASSEFGTAETEAFF
d_call: -; clone_size: -; v_call: TRBV9; j_call: TRBJ1-3; cdr3_nt: TGTGCCAGCAGCGTAGGTGGAAACACCATATATTTT; cdr3_aa: CASSVGGNTIYF
d_call: -; clone_size: -; v_call: TRBV18; j_call: TRBJ2-3; cdr3_nt: TGTGCCAGCTCACCACCTGAGGGCCTGGCAGATACGCAGTATTTT; cdr3_aa: CASSPPEGLADTQYF
d_call: -; clone_size: -; v_call: TRBV19; j_call: TRBJ1-2; cdr3_nt: TGTGCCAGTACTCCCGGCGGGCCACGGGGCTACACCTTC; cdr3_aa: CASTPGGPRGYTF
d_call: -; clone_size: -; v_call: TRBV11-2; j_call: TRBJ2-7; cdr3_nt: TGTGCCAGCAGCCCGACGAATTACGAGCAGTACTTC; cdr3_aa: CASSPTNYEQYF
d_call: -; clone_size: few; v_call: TRBV3-1/TRBV3-2; j_call: TRBJ1-4; cdr3_nt: TGTGCCAGCGGCAGGGGTGCAACTAATGAAAAACTGTTTTTT; cdr3_aa: CASGRGATNEKLFF
d_call: -; clone_size: -; v_call: TRBV13; j_call: TRBJ2-2; cdr3_nt: TGTGCCAGCAGCTTGCGGGTTACCGGGGAGCTGTTTTTT; cdr3_aa: CASSLRVTGELFF
d_call: -; clone_size: -; v_call: TRBV20-1; j_call: TRBJ2-2; cdr3_nt: TGCAGTGCTAGTTCGGGAGCGGGCACCGGGGAGCTGTTTTTT; cdr3_aa: CSASSGAGTGELFF
d_call: -; clone_size: -; v_call: TRBV12-3/TRBV12-4; j_call: TRBJ1-2; cdr3_nt: TGTGCCAGCAGTCGACAAGAGTATGGCTACACCTTC; cdr3_aa: CASSRQEYGYTF
d_call: TRBD2; clone_size: -; v_call: TRBV27; j_call: TRBJ2-4; cdr3_nt: TGTGCCAGCAGGACATTGGGAGGGTACATTCAGTACTTC; cdr3_aa: CASRTLGGYIQYF
d_call: -; clone_size: -; v_call: TRBV6-4; j_call: TRBJ2-2; cdr3_nt: TGTGCCAGCAGTGACTCTAGTAGCGGGAACACCGGGGAGCTGTTTTTT; cdr3_aa: CASSDSSSGNTGELFF
d_call: TRBD1; clone_size: -; v_call: TRBV5-1; j_call: TRBJ1-1; cdr3_nt: TGCGCCAGCAGCTACGGGACAGGAGCTTTGAACACTGAAGCTTTCTTT; cdr3_aa: CASSYGTGALNTEAFF
d_call: -; clone_size: -; v_call: TRBV9; j_call: TRBJ1-2; cdr3_nt: TGTGCCAGCAGCGAACAGAGATCCTATGGCTACACCTTC; cdr3_aa: CASSEQRSYGYTF
d_call: -; clone_size: -; v_call: TRBV9; j_call: TRBJ1-4; cdr3_nt: TGTGCCAGCAGCATAGAACCAGGGAGGACTAATGAAAAACTGTTTTTT; cdr3_aa: CASSIEPGRTNEKLFF
d_call: -; clone_size: -; v_call: TRBV30; j_call: TRBJ1-1; cdr3_nt: TGTGCCTGGAGCAATCTTAGAGAAGCTTTCTTT; cdr3_aa: CAWSNLREAFF
d_call: -; clone_size: -; v_call: TRBV27; j_call: TRBJ2-2; cdr3_nt: TGTGCCAGCAGACACACCGGGGTAAAAAGGACCGGGGAGCTGTTTTTT; cdr3_aa: CASRHTGVKRTGELFF
d_call: -; clone_size: -; v_call: TRBV13; j_call: TRBJ1-5; cdr3_nt: TGTGCCAGCAGCCAGTATAGCAATCAGCCCCAGCATTTT; cdr3_aa: CASSQYSNQPQHF
d_call: -; clone_size: -; v_call: TRBV19; j_call: TRBJ1-5; cdr3_nt: TGTGCCAGTAGTATAGGGAGTTATCAGCCCCAGCATTTT; cdr3_aa: CASSIGSYQPQHF
d_call: -; clone_size: -; v_call: TRBV3-1/TRBV3-2; j_call: TRBJ1-1; cdr3_nt: TGTGCCAGCACGGACATCCGATTGAACACTGAAGCTTTCTTT; cdr3_aa: CASTDIRLNTEAFF
d_call: -; clone_size: -; v_call: TRBV5-4; j_call: TRBJ1-1; cdr3_nt: TGTGCCAGCAGCTACGGATACACTGAAGCTTTCTTT; cdr3_aa: CASSYGYTEAFF
d_call: -; clone_size: -; v_call: TRBV7-9; j_call: TRBJ1-2; cdr3_nt: TGTGCCAGCAGCCCCGGGGTAGACTCCTACGGCTACACCTTC; cdr3_aa: CASSPGVDSYGYTF
d_call: -; clone_size: -; v_call: TRBV19; j_call: TRBJ1-5; cdr3_nt: TGTGCCAGTAGTATGGCCCCCATACAGGGCTACTATAGCAATCAGCCCCAGCATTTT; cdr3_aa: CASSMAPIQGYYSNQPQHF
d_call: -; clone_size: -; v_call: TRBV5-5; j_call: TRBJ2-7; cdr3_nt: TGTGCCAGCAGTCCCCTCAGAGCCGGGTACGAGCAGTACTTC; cdr3_aa: CASSPLRAGYEQYF
d_call: -; clone_size: once; v_call: TRBV3-1/TRBV3-2; j_call: TRBJ1-4; cdr3_nt: TGTGCCAGCAGCCAAGTATGGCAGGGGTTTAATGAAAAACTGTTTTTT; cdr3_aa: CASSQVWQGFNEKLFF
d_call: TRBD2; clone_size: -; v_call: TRBV5-1; j_call: TRBJ2-2; cdr3_nt: TGCGCCAGCAGCGAGACTAGCGGGAGTATCACCGGGGAGCTGTTTTTT; cdr3_aa: CASSETSGSITGELFF
d_call: -; clone_size: -; v_call: TRBV15; j_call: TRBJ1-5; cdr3_nt: TGTGCCACCAGCGGAAGCCTGTCCGCCGGCAATCAGCCCCAGCATTTT; cdr3_aa: CATSGSLSAGNQPQHF